What follows are 5 T cell receptor beta chains derived from one specimen sequenced in a study of cytomegalovirus exposure and HLA in healthy donors. A multiplex PCR was run with 60 Vbeta primers and 13 Jbeta primers. TCRdb keeps only in-frame clones here, not all; method: immunoSEQ multiplex PCR. The sample lists about 150,000 clones; 75% were seen once. The sequencing sample was made of PBMCs. Source of these receptors: a man aged 18-30 years in good health and CMV-seropositive.

This clone appeared once. The chain has TRBV7-8 and TRBJ2-3; TRBD2 might be the D (5 bases). The germline V gene encodes CDR1 SGHVS and CDR2 FQNEAQ. Trimming took 1 base from V and 1 from J, leaving 6 bases between them. The CDR3 spans 14 residues. In DNA, the CDR3 is TGTGCCAGCAGCTTAGAACTAGGCACAGATACGCAGTATTTT. Its protein product is CASSLELGTDTQYF.

The V gene is TRBV2, the J gene TRBJ2-2; unclear D gene. There are 11 residues in the CDR3. V was pared by 7 bases and J by 8 bases, with 8 bases between. The germline V gene has CDR1 SNHLY and CDR2 FYNNEI. Here the CDR3 reads CASTDGGELFF. In nucleotides, the CDR3 is TGTGCCAGCACCGACGGGGGGGAGCTGTTTTTT.

The chain employs TRBV25-1 and TRBJ2-1; 8 nucleotides align to TRBD2. After removal of 6 bases from V and 6 bases from J, the junction contained 10 bases not matched to a gene. Per the germline V gene, CDR1 is MGHDK and CDR2 is SYGVNS. The CDR3 spans 15 residues. CDR3 nucleotides: TGTGCCAGCAGCATTAAGCGGGGGCCCGTCAATGAGCAGTTCTTC. Translating gives CASSIKRGPVNEQFF.

The rearrangement links TRBV7-9 to TRBJ2-7; 7 nucleotides line up with TRBD1. V lost 1 base to trimming and J lost 2 bases; unmatched junction nucleotides: 11. CDR3 length: 17 residues. Germline V gene sequence: CDR1 SEHNR, CDR2 FQNEAQ (reference sequence). CDR3 nucleotide sequence: TGTGCCAGCAGCTTAGGGTCTTGGGGACAGAGAACCTACGAGCAGTACTTC. Translating gives CASSLGSWGQRTYEQYF.

The rearrangement joins TRBV7-9 to TRBJ2-1, with D possibly matching TRBD1 (6 bases). V lost 4 bases, J lost 12 bases, and 22 bases lay in between. This CDR3 is built from 15 residues. CDR1 SEHNR and CDR2 FQNEAQ come from the germline V gene (reference sequence). This CDR3 is CASSSRDKNNDGQFF. The CDR3 nucleotides read TGTGCCAGCAGCTCAAGGGACAAGAACAATGACGGGCAGTTCTTC.